This T cell receptor (beta chain) stems from a study of blood T cells in healthy people across ages. The V and J ends lost 0 bases and 7 bases respectively, with 9 bases between them. This CDR3 comprises 13 residues. Germline V lookup: CDR1 ENHRY, CDR2 SYGVKD. This clonotype was detected only a few times. Its target is unknown. A second about 6 to 11 cycle PCR used barcoded and J-beta primers. A single record per CDR3 protein comes from TCRdb applying MiXCR to the 5' RACE reads. The sample holds some 700,000 distinct CDR3 sequences; about 40% are singletons and the top ten take 20% to 25%. Notes on the study in general: Compared with aged donors, long-lived donors showed fewer expanded clones, suggesting selection. Researchers said unsorted PBMCs prevented a conclusive naive versus antigen-experienced comparison.

The source material was blood. The chain is built from TRBV10-3 and TRBJ1-2; possible D gene TRBD1, 6 bases. The sequence derives from a woman aged 55 to 70 in good health. The CDR3 here is CAISESRGGGYTF. For the CDR3, the DNA is TGTGCCATCAGTGAGTCGAGGGGGGGTGGCTACACCTTC.